These 16 T cell receptor beta chains came from one sample sequenced in a study of chemoradiotherapy in HPV16-positive cancers. Using immunoSEQ multiplex PCR, the repertoire was profiled, and TCRdb retains in-frame clones only, with some absent. The sample shows fewer than 30,000 clones, 90% to 95% of them seen only once. This material consisted of blood, taken from a patient who underwent chemoradiotherapy. These receptors were collected from a human donor with HPV-associated anogenital cancer.

The CDR3 loop reads CASSRTGYTTGELFF. DNA for the CDR3: TGTGCCAGCAGCCGGACAGGGTATACCACCGGGGAGCTGTTTTTT. The gene calls are TRBV7-9 and TRBJ2-2; TRBD1 matches 8 bases. Germline lookup yields CDR1 SEHNR and CDR2 FQNEAQ (reference sequence). Losses at the gene ends were 5 bases for V and 4 bases for J; bases not matched to a gene: 6. This CDR3 region has 15 residues. Drawing the rest from reference TRBV7-9 and TRBJ2-2, the complete variable domain is DTGVSQNPRHKITKRGQNVTFRCDPISEHNRLYWYRQTLGQGPEFLTYFQNEAQLEKSRLLSDRFSAERPKGSFSTLEIQRTEQGDSAMYLCASSRTGYTTGELFFGEGSRLTVL.

The rearrangement uses TRBV28 and TRBJ2-7, with D perhaps TRBD2 (7 bases). Germline loops: CDR1 MDHEN, CDR2 SYDVKM. This CDR3 spans 19 amino acids. Trimming cost V 6 bases and J 1 base, with 28 bases left between them. DNA of the CDR3: TGTGCCAGCAGCTCCCCGGGACCGTTGGGGGCTAGCGGTTCCTACGAGCAGTACTTC. Its translation: CASSSPGPLGASGSYEQYF.

The chain recombines TRBV15 with TRBJ2-5; 11 bases are a match to TRBD2. Germline V CDR1 and CDR2: LNHNV, YYDKDF (reference sequence). The CDR3 contains 17 residues. Trimming took 3 bases from V and 2 from J; bases not matched to a gene: 8. The CDR3 protein is CATSSRTASGGQETQYF. For the CDR3, the DNA is TGTGCCACCAGCAGTCGGACGGCTAGCGGGGGGCAAGAGACCCAGTACTTC.

V usage is TRBV6-6 and J usage is TRBJ2-7; 7 bases map to TRBD2. V was pared by 4 bases and J by 2 bases, with 8 bases of the junction left unmatched. Germline loops: CDR1 MNHNY, CDR2 SVGAGI (reference sequence). This CDR3 has 15 residues. CDR3: CASSLGLAATYEQYF. The CDR3 bases are TGTGCCAGCAGTTTAGGGCTAGCGGCGACCTACGAGCAGTACTTC.

The CDR3 bases are TGTGCCAGCAGTCCGGACAGGGGAGATGAAAAACTGTTTTTT. It translates to CASSPDRGDEKLFF. The chain couples TRBV5-4 to TRBJ1-4, with TRBD1 identical over 9 bases. The CDR3 spans 14 residues. V shed 5 bases and J 6 bases; nucleotides not matched to a gene: 5. The V gene's germline CDR1 is SGHNT and CDR2 YYREEE (reference sequence).

This chain connects TRBV11-2 to TRBJ1-6; 10 bases are a match to TRBD1. This CDR3 is built from 15 residues. Germline loops: CDR1 SGHAT, CDR2 FQNNGV. With V trimmed by 3 bases and J by 11 bases, 7 bases remained unmatched. Here the CDR3 reads CASSFGQGERAPLHF. The DNA of the CDR3 is TGTGCCAGCAGCTTCGGACAGGGGGAAAGAGCACCCCTCCACTTT.

The chain recombines TRBV7-8 with TRBJ1-6; D is unclear. V was cut by 1 base and J by 14 bases, with 18 bases left in between. CDR1 SGHVS and CDR2 FQNEAQ come from the germline V gene. The CDR3 is 15 residues long. The CDR3 DNA follows: TGTGCCAGCAGCTTAGAAGGATCCCAGCTAGTGTCCCTCCACTTT. Translating it yields CASSLEGSQLVSLHF.

The chain uses TRBV29-1 and TRBJ1-2; 8 bases are a match to TRBD1. The CDR3 is made up of 15 amino acids. Germline CDR1 reads SQVTM; CDR2 reads ANQGSEA. V lost 0 bases and J lost 4; bases outside the gene matches: 7. The CDR3: CSVEDGRGRSYGYTF. The CDR3 DNA sequence: TGCAGCGTTGAAGATGGCAGGGGGCGCAGCTATGGCTACACCTTC.

This chain joins TRBV6-6 and TRBJ1-1, with D unclear. From germline, CDR1 is MNHNY and CDR2 SVGAGI (reference sequence). The CDR3 runs 14 residues. V was pared by 0 bases and J by 11 bases, with 16 bases between. The CDR3 nucleotides read TGTGCCAGCAGTTACTCCGGGCAGTTCGCTTCGGCTTTCTTT. Translated: CASSYSGQFASAFF.

The chain uses TRBV18 and TRBJ2-7, with TRBD1 identical over 8 bases. Germline-derived CDR1 and CDR2 are KGHSH and LQKENI. The V gene end was trimmed by 0 bases and the J gene end by 5 bases; junction bases not matched to a gene: 6. The CDR3 runs to 15 residues. This CDR3 reads CASSPPAGGFHEQYF. The CDR3 nucleotides read TGTGCCAGCTCACCACCGGCAGGGGGCTTCCACGAGCAGTACTTC. The complete variable domain, with remaining parts taken from reference TRBV18 and TRBJ2-7, reads NAGVMQNPRHLVRRRGQEARLRCSPMKGHSHVYWYRQLPEEGLKFMVYLQKENIIDESGMPKERFSAEFPKEGPSILRIQQVVRGDSAAYFCASSPPAGGFHEQYFGPGTRLTVT.

The genes are TRBV9 and TRBJ2-2; D uncertain. The CDR3 has 13 residues. With 5 bases removed from V and 0 bases from J, the gap between germline ends came to 5 bases. CDR1 SGDLS and CDR2 YYNGEE come from the germline V gene. The CDR3 nucleotides read TGTGCCAGCAGTGACACGAACACCGGGGAGCTGTTTTTT. Protein sequence: CASSDTNTGELFF.

This clone came up once. V is TRBV10-3 and J is TRBJ1-2, with TRBD1 as a possible D gene (5 bases). The CDR3 length is 16 residues. V lost 3 bases, J lost 2 bases, and 16 bases lay in between. CDR1 is ENHRY and CDR2 is SYGVKD in the germline V gene. The CDR3 DNA reads as TGTGCCATCAGTGACCCCGCCGGGGCAGGGAACTATGGCTACACCTTC. This translates into CAISDPAGAGNYGYTF.

The rearrangement uses TRBV5-1 and TRBJ1-4; tentatively, D is TRBD1 (5 bases). The length of the CDR3 is 14 residues. Germline CDR1 reads SGHRS; CDR2 reads YFSETQ. Trimming removed 0 bases from V and 8 bases from J, with 11 bases in between. CDR3 sequence (DNA): TGCGCCAGCAGCTTGGGTCAGGCAGGGGAAAAACTGTTTTTT. Amino acid sequence: CASSLGQAGEKLFF.

The chain couples TRBV28 to TRBJ2-7, with 10 nucleotides matching TRBD2. The CDR3 consists of 14 residues. The germline CDR1 and CDR2 sequences are MDHEN and SYDVKM. Trimming at V came to 5 bases and at J to 6 bases, leaving 7 bases not matched to a gene. CDR3 in DNA: TGTGCCAGCAGTCCTAGCGGGAGAGGGATCGAGCAGTACTTC. Residues: CASSPSGRGIEQYF. The whole variable domain, remainder taken from reference TRBV28 and TRBJ2-7, is DVKVTQSSRYLVKRTGEKVFLECVQDMDHENMFWYRQDPGLGLRLIYFSYDVKMKEKGDIPEGYSVSREKKERFSLILESASTNQTSMYLCASSPSGRGIEQYFGPGTRLTVT.

This clone appeared a single time. The V gene is TRBV6-5, the J gene TRBJ1-1; D gene uncertain. The CDR3 spans 10 residues. V was cut by 8 bases and J by 6 bases, with 7 bases left in between. CDR1 is MNHEY and CDR2 is SVGAGI in the germline V gene. The CDR3 DNA reads TGTGCCAGCTCGCGGTCTGAAGCTTTCTTT. Its translation is CASSRSEAFF.

The chain employs TRBV5-1 and TRBJ2-1; a weak D match, TRBD1 (6 bases). Per germline, CDR1 SGHRS and CDR2 YFSETQ. V gave up 5 bases and J gave up 0 bases, with 15 bases separating them. The CDR3 totals 16 residues. The CDR3 coding sequence is TGCGCCAGCAGATTACGACAGGCTAGCTCCTACAATGAGCAGTTCTTC. Translated, it gives CASRLRQASSYNEQFF.